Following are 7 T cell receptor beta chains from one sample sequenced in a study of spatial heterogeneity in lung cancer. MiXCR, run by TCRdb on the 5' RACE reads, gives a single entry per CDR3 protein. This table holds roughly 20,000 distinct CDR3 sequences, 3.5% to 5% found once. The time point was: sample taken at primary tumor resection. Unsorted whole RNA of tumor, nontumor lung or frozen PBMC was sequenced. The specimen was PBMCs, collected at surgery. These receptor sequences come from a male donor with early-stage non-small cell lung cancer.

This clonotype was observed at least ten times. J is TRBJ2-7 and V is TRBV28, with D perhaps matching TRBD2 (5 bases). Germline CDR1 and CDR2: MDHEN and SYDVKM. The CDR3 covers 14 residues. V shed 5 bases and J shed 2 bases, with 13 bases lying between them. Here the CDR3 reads CASSPPDGTYEQYF. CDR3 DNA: TGTGCCAGCAGTCCACCCGACGGGACCTACGAGCAGTACTTC.

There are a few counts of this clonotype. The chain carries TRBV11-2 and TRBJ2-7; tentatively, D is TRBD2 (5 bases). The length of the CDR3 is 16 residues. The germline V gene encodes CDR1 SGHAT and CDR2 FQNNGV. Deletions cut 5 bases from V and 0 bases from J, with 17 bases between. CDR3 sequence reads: CASSRSSLGLSYEQYF. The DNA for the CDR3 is TGTGCCAGCAGCCGAAGTAGCCTCGGACTCTCCTACGAGCAGTACTTC.

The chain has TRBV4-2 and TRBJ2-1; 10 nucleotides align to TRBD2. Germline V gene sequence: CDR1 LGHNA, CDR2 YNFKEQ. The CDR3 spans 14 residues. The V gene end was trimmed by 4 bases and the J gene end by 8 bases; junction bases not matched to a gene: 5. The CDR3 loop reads CASSPSGGGDEQFF. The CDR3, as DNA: TGTGCCAGCAGCCCTAGCGGGGGCGGGGATGAGCAGTTCTTC.

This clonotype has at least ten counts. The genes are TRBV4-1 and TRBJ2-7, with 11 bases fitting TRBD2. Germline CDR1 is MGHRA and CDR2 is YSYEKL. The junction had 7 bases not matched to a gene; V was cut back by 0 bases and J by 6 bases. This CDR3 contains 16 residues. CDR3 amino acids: CASSQEELAGGREQYF. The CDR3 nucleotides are TGCGCCAGCAGCCAAGAGGAGCTAGCGGGAGGTCGCGAGCAGTACTTC.

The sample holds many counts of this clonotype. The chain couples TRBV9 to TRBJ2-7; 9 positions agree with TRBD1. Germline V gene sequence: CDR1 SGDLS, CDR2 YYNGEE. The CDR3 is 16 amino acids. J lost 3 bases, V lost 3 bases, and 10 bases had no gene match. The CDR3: CASSASHRTGVYEQYF. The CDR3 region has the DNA TGTGCCAGCAGCGCTAGCCACCGGACAGGGGTCTACGAGCAGTACTTC.

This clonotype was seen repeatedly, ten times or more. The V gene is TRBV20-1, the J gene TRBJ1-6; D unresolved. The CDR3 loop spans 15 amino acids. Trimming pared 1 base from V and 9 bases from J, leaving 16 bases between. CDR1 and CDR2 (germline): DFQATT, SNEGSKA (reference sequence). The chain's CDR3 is CSARVQNKEGSPLHF. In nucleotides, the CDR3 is TGCAGTGCTAGAGTCCAAAACAAGGAAGGTTCACCCCTCCACTTT.

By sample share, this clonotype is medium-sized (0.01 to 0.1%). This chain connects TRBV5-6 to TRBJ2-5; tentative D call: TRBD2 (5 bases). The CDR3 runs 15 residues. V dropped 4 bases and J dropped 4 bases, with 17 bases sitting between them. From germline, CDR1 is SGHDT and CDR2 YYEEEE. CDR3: CASSRVPGSRETQYF. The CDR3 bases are TGTGCCAGCAGCCGAGTCCCGGGGAGTAGAGAGACCCAGTACTTC.